The clone carrying this T cell receptor (beta chain) was seen just once. The sample originates from a study of blood T cell repertoires in COVID-19. Background on the study: The origin of the acute and convalescent COVID-19 samples was the United States, Italy and Spain. In each case, the material was cDNA or gDNA derived from T cells, B-cell-depleted T cells, or PBMCs.

Original methodology: Counts of nucleated cells, estimated from reference gene primer amplification, were obtained. Only in-frame clones appear in the TCRdb table, and some are missing; sequencing was by immunoSEQ multiplex PCR. D and trimming were read from the DNA, whereas the V and J calls and clone size are those reported in that table. The sample has 70,000 or so clones, about nine tenths seen once. Per germline, CDR1 LGHNA and CDR2 YSLEER. J gave up 1 base and V 5 bases, and 13 bases lay outside the gene matches. The CDR3 consists of 18 residues. The source is a woman younger than 30 with acute or convalescent COVID-19. The chain links TRBV4-3 to TRBJ2-2; 7 nucleotides line up with TRBD1. The sequencing sample was made of peripheral blood. The CDR3 is CASSVLIPGTENTGELFF. Here the CDR3 DNA reads TGCGCCAGCAGCGTGTTAATTCCCGGGACAGAGAACACCGGGGAGCTGTTTTTT.